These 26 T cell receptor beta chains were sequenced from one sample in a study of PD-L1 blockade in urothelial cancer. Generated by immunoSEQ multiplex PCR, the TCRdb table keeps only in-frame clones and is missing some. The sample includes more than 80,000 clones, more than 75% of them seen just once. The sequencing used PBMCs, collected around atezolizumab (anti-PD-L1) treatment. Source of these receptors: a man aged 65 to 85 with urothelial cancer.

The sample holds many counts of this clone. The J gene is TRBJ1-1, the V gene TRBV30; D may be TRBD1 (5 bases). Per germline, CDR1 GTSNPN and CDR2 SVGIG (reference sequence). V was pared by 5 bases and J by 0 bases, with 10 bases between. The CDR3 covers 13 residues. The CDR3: CAWGGGLNTEAFF. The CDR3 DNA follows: TGTGCCTGGGGGGGAGGCCTGAACACTGAAGCTTTCTTT.

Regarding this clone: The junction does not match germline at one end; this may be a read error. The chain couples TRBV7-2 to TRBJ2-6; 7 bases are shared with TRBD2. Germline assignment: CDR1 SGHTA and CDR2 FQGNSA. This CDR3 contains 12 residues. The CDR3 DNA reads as TGTGCCAGCAGGGGGGGGGTCAACGTCCTGACTTTC. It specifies CASRGGVNVLTF. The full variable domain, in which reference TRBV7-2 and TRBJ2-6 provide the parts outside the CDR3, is GAGVSQSPSNKVTEKGKDVELRCDPISGHTALYWYRQSLGQGLEFLIYFQGNSAPDKSGLPSDRFSAERTGGSVSTLTIQRTQQEDSAVYLCASRGGVNVLTFGAGSRLTVL.

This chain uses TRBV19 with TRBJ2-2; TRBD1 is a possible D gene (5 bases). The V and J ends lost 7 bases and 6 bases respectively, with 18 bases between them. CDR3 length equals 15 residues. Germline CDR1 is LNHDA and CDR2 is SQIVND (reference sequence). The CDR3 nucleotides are TGTGCCAGTAAAGTCTCCAGGGAAGGGTCCGGGGAGCTGTTTTTT. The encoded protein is CASKVSREGSGELFF.

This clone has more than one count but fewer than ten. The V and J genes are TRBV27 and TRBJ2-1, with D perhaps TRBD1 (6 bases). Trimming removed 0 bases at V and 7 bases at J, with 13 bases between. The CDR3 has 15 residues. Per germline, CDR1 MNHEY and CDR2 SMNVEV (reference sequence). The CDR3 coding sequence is TGTGCCAGCAGTTTATCCGGGACACCAGGAAATGAGCAGTTCTTC. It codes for CASSLSGTPGNEQFF.

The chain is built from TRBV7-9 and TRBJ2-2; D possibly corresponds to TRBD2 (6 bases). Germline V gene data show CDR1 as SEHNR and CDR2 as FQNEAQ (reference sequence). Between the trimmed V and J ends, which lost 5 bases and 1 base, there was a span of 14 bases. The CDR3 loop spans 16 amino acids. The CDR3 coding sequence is TGTGCCAGCAGCCCAATCGGGCGGGAGAACACCGGGGAGCTGTTTTTT. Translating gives CASSPIGRENTGELFF.

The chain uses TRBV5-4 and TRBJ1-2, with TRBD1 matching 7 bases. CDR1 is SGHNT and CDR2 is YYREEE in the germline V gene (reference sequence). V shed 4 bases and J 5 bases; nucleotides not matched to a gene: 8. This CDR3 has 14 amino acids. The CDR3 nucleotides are TGTGCCAGCAGCCCGCCGGGACAGACGTATGGCTACACCTTC. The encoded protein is CASSPPGQTYGYTF.

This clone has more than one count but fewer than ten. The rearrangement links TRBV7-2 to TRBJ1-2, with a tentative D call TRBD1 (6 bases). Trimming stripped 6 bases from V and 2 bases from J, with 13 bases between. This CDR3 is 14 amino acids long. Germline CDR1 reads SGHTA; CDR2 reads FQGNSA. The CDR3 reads CASRGGDTNYGYTF. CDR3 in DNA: TGTGCCAGCAGGGGGGGGGACACCAACTATGGCTACACCTTC.

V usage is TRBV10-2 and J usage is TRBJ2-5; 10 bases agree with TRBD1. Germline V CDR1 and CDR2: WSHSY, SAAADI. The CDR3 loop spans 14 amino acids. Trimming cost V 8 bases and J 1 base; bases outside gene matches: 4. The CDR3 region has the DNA TGCGCCAGCTGCGACAGGGGGCTCCAAGAGACCCAGTACTTC. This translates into CASCDRGLQETQYF.

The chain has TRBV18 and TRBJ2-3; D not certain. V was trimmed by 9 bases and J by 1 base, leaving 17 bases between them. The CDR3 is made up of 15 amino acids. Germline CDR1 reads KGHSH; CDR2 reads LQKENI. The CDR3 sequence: CASRPTGSRTDTQYF. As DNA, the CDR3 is TGTGCCAGTCGCCCGACCGGGTCCCGCACAGATACGCAGTATTTT.

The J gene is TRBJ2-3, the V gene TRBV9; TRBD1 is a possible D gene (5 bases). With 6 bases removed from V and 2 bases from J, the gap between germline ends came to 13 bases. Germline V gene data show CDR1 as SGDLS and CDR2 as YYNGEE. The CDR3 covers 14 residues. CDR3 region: CASTSTDLTDTQYF. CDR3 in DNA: TGTGCCAGCACATCGACAGACCTCACAGATACGCAGTATTTT.

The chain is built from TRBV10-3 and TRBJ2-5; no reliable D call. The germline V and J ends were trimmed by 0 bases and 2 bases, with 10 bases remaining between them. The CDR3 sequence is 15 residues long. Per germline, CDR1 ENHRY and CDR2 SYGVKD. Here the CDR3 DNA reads TGTGCCATCAGTGAGTCGCCAGGATATCAAGAGACCCAGTACTTC. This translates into CAISESPGYQETQYF.

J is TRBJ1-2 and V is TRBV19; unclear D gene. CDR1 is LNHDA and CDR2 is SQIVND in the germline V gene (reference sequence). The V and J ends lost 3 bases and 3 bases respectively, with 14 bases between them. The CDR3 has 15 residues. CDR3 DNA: TGTGCCAGTAGTATTAATTTAGAGGTGCACTATGGCTACACCTTC. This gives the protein CASSINLEVHYGYTF.

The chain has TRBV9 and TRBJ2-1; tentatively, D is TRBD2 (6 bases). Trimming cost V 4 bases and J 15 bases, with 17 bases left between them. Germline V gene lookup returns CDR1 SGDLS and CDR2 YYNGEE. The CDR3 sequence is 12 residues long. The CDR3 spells CASSSSGLVPFF. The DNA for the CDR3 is TGTGCCAGCAGCTCATCGGGACTCGTACCGTTCTTC.

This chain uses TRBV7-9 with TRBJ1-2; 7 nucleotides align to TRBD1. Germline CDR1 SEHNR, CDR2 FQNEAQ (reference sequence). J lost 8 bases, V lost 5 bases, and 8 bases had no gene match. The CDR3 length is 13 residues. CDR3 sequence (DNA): TGTGCCAGCAGCCGAACAGGGGCGCTCGGCTACACCTTC. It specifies CASSRTGALGYTF.

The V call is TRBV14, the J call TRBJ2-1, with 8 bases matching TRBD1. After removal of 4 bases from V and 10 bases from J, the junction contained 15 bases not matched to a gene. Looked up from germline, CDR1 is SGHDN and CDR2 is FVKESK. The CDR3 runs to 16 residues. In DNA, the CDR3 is TGTGCCAGCAGCCCATCCTTCGACAGGGGTGCCACAGAGCAGTTCTTC. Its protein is CASSPSFDRGATEQFF.

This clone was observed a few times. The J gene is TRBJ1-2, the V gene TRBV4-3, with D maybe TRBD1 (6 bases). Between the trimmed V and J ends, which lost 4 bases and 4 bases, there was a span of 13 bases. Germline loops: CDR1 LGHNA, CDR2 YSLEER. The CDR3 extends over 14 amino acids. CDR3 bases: TGCGCCAGCAGCCCCTCAGGGGTCGGCTATGGCTACACCTTC. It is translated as CASSPSGVGYGYTF.

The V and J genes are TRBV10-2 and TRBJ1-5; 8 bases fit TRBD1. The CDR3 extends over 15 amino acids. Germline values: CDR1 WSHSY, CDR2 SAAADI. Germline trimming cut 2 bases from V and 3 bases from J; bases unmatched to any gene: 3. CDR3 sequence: CASSERTGFNQPQHF. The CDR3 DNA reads TGCGCCAGCAGTGAGAGGACAGGGTTCAATCAGCCCCAGCATTTT.

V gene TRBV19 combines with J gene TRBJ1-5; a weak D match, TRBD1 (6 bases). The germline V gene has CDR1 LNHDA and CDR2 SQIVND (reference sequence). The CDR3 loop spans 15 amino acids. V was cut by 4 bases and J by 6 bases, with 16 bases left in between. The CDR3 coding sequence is TGTGCCAGTAGTACAGGGGCCGTTGAGGTTCAGCCCCAGCATTTT. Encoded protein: CASSTGAVEVQPQHF. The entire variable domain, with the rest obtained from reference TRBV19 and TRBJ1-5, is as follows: DGGITQSPKYLFRKEGQNVTLSCEQNLNHDAMYWYRQDPGQGLRLIYYSQIVNDFQKGDIAEGYSVSREKKESFPLTVTSAQKNPTAFYLCASSTGAVEVQPQHFGDGTRLSIL.

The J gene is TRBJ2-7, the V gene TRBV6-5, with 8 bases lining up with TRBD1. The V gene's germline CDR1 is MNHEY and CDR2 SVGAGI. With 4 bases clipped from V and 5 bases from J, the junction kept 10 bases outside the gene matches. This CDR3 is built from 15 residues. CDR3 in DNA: TGTGCCAGCAGTTCGCGACAGGGGAGGTCTCACGAGCAGTACTTC. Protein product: CASSSRQGRSHEQYF.

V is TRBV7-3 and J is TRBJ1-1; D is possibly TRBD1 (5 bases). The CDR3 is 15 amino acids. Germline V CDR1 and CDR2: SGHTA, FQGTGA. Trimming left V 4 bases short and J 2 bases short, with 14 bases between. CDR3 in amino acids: CASSSGRGGNTEAFF. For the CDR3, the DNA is TGTGCCAGCAGCTCCGGGAGGGGAGGAAACACTGAAGCTTTCTTT.

The CDR3 DNA is TGTGCCAGCAGTGAGGGGACAGTAACTCAGCCCCAGCATTTT. Encoded protein: CASSEGTVTQPQHF. This chain joins TRBV25-1 and TRBJ1-5; 7 bases are shared with TRBD1. V was clipped by 3 bases and J by 6 bases; unmatched bases: 5. Germline CDR1 MGHDK, CDR2 SYGVNS. CDR3 length equals 14 residues.

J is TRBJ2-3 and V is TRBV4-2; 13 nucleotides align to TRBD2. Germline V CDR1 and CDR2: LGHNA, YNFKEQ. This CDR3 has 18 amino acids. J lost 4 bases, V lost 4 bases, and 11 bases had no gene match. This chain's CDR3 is CASSLNPGLAGESDTQYF. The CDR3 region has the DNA TGTGCCAGCAGCCTAAACCCCGGACTAGCGGGAGAGTCAGATACGCAGTATTTT.

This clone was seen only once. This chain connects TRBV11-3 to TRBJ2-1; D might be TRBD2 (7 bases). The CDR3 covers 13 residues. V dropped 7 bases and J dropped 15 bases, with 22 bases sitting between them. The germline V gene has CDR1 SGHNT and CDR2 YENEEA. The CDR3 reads CASTLGGGQRLFF. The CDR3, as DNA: TGTGCCAGCACCCTAGGGGGGGGGCAACGGCTGTTCTTC.

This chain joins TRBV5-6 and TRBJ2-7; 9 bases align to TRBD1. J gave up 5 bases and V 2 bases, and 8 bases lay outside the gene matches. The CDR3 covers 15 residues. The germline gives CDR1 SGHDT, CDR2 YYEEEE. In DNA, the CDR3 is TGTGCCAGCAGCTTTATGACAGGGGGAAGAGACGAGCAGTACTTC. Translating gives CASSFMTGGRDEQYF.

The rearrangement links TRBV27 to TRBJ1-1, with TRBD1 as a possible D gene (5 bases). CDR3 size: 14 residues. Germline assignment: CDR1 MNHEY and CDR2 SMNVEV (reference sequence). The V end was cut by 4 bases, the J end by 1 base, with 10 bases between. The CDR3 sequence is CASSSDTWNTEAFF. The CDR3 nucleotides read TGTGCCAGCAGTTCGGACACCTGGAACACTGAAGCTTTCTTT.

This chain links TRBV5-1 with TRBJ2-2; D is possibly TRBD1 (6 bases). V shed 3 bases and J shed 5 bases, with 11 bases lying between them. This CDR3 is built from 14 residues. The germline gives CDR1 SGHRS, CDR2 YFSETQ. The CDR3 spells CASSYNRVTGELFF. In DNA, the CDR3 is TGCGCCAGCAGCTATAACAGGGTAACCGGGGAGCTGTTTTTT. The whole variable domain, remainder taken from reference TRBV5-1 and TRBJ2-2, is KAGVTQTPRYLIKTRGQQVTLSCSPISGHRSVSWYQQTPGQGLQFLFEYFSETQRNKGNFPGRFSGRQFSNSRSEMNVSTLELGDSALYLCASSYNRVTGELFFGEGSRLTVL.